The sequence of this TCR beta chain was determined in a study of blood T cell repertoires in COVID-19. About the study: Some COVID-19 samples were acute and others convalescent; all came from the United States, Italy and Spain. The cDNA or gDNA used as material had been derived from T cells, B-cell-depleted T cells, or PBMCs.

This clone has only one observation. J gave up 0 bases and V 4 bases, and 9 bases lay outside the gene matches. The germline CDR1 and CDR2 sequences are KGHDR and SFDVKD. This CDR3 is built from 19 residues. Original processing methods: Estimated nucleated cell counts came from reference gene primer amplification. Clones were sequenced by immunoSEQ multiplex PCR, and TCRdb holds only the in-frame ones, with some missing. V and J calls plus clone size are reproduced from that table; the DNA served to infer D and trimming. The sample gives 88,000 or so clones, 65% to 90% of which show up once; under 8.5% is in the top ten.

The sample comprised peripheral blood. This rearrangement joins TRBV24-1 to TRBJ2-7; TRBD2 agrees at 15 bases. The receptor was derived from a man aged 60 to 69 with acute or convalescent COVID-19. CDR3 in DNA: TGTGCCACCAGTGAACCCGGGACTAGCGGGAGGCCGAGCTCCTACGAGCAGTACTTC. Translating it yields CATSEPGTSGRPSSYEQYF.